A single sample gave rise to the 19 T cell receptor beta chains below, sequenced in a study of blood T cell repertoires in COVID-19. TCRdb's table, derived via immunoSEQ multiplex PCR, lists solely in-frame clones and lacks some. The sample comprises fewer than 95,000 clones, around 88% of which are singletons, and about 0.51% rests with the top ten. The source material was peripheral blood. These receptors all stem from a man aged 55 to 69 with acute or convalescent COVID-19.

The chain recombines TRBV10-1 with TRBJ2-5; 10 bases fit TRBD2. Germline values: CDR1 WNHNN, CDR2 SYGVQD (reference sequence). V trimming: 2 bases; J trimming: 5 bases; junction bases outside the gene matches: 8. There are 16 residues in the CDR3. CDR3 amino acids: CASSETASGSYETQYF. The DNA of the CDR3 is TGCGCCAGCAGTGAGACGGCTAGCGGGAGCTATGAGACCCAGTACTTC.

The table lists this clone with a count of one. The chain recombines TRBV2 with TRBJ2-3; D ambiguous. This CDR3 spans 14 amino acids. The germline V and J ends were trimmed by 4 bases and 0 bases, with 8 bases remaining between them. Germline V CDR1 and CDR2: SNHLY, FYNNEI. As DNA, the CDR3 is TGTGCCAGCAGTGTGAGCTATAGCACAGATACGCAGTATTTT. It yields the protein CASSVSYSTDTQYF.

In DNA, the CDR3 is TGTGCCAGCAGCTTAGTCGGGGTCGGCGATGACACTGAAGCTTTCTTT. Protein product: CASSLVGVGDDTEAFF. This sequence joins TRBV7-9 and TRBJ1-1; D gene unclear. Germline-derived CDR1 and CDR2 are SEHNR and FQNEAQ (reference sequence). This CDR3 is 16 amino acids long. The V gene lost 1 base and the J gene lost 3 bases, with 15 bases spanning the gap. Drawing the rest from reference TRBV7-9 and TRBJ1-1, the complete variable domain is DTGVSQNPRHKITKRGQNVTFRCDPISEHNRLYWYRQTLGQGPEFLTYFQNEAQLEKSRLLSDRFSAERPKGSFSTLEIQRTEQGDSAMYLCASSLVGVGDDTEAFFGQGTRLTVV.

DNA for the CDR3: TGCGCCAGCAGCTTGGCGGGCGGGGGGGCTACAGATACGCAGTATTTT. Translation gives CASSLAGGGATDTQYF. This sequence joins TRBV5-1 and TRBJ2-3, with 9 bases lining up with TRBD2. The trim removed 0 bases at V and 3 bases at J, leaving 5 bases unmatched. This CDR3 is 16 amino acids long. The germline CDR1 and CDR2 sequences are SGHRS and YFSETQ.

This chain connects TRBV7-8 to TRBJ1-2, with a weak D call TRBD1 (5 bases). V was cut by 1 base and J by 0 bases, with 9 bases left in between. CDR1 is SGHVS, CDR2 FQNEAQ, per germline. CDR3 size: 15 residues. The DNA of the CDR3 is TGTGCCAGCAGCTTAGGGAGGGGATCTAACTATGGCTACACCTTC. Residues: CASSLGRGSNYGYTF.

The CDR3 DNA sequence: TGCGCCAGCAGACCCCCGGGACAGGGGGTCTGCAGCAATCAGCCCCAGCATTTT. As protein: CASRPPGQGVCSNQPQHF. V is TRBV23-1 and J is TRBJ1-5; 11 bases agree with TRBD1. TRBV23-1 is sorted into the ORF group, with uncertain function. Germline trimming cut 6 bases from V and 1 base from J; bases unmatched to any gene: 11. The CDR3 runs to 18 residues.

The chain employs TRBV7-9 and TRBJ1-1, with TRBD1 as a possible D gene (5 bases). CDR3 length: 15 amino acids. V was trimmed by 5 bases and J by 0 bases, leaving 13 bases between them. Germline assignment: CDR1 SEHNR and CDR2 FQNEAQ (reference sequence). For the CDR3, the DNA is TGTGCCAGCAGCCCATCGGGACTGATGAACACTGAAGCTTTCTTT. Encoded protein: CASSPSGLMNTEAFF.

V usage is TRBV6-6 and J usage is TRBJ1-1; no clear D gene. V dropped 5 bases and J dropped 4 bases, with 17 bases sitting between them. This CDR3 comprises 15 residues. Germline CDR1 MNHNY, CDR2 SVGAGI (reference sequence). The CDR3 nucleotides are TGTGCCAGCAGTGCCCGACCCCGGGAGGGCACTGAAGCTTTCTTT. The encoded protein is CASSARPREGTEAFF.

The V call is TRBV29-1, the J call TRBJ2-3, with TRBD2 matching 7 bases. The ends lost 4 bases at V and 5 bases at J; junction bases unmatched: 9. Looked up from germline, CDR1 is SQVTM and CDR2 is ANQGSEA. The CDR3 extends over 14 amino acids. The CDR3: CSVGGGRGIDTQYF. The CDR3 DNA reads TGCAGCGTTGGGGGCGGGAGAGGGATAGATACGCAGTATTTT.

The chain carries TRBV12-2 and TRBJ1-1; the table's TRBD1 call for D was not verified on the DNA. TRBV12-2 is termed a pseudogene. The CDR3 covers 15 residues. Written as DNA, the CDR3 is TGTGCAAGTCGCCTAAGGGGGACAGAGAACACTGAAGCTTTCTTT. Its translation: CASRLRGTENTEAFF.

The chain combines TRBV7-7 with TRBJ2-3; 7 positions match TRBD2. In germline, CDR1 is SSHAT, CDR2 FNYEAQ (reference sequence). CDR3 length: 17 amino acids. The ends lost 5 bases at V and 0 bases at J; junction bases unmatched: 11. The CDR3 here is CASSGLSGPQSTDTQYF. The CDR3 DNA reads as TGTGCCAGCAGCGGTCTTAGCGGGCCACAAAGCACAGATACGCAGTATTTT.

Concerning this clone: At one end the junction does not follow the germline gene, possibly because of a read error. CDR3 coding DNA: TGTGCCAGCAGCCAAGGGAGCATTCAGCCCCAGCATTTT. This sequence encodes CASSQGSIQPQHF. The rearrangement joins TRBV3-1 (or the pseudogene TRBV3-2) to TRBJ1-5; D call uncertain. This CDR3 contains 13 residues. Germline V gene lookup returns CDR1 LGHDT and CDR2 YNNKEL (reference sequence).

The chain joins TRBV5-1 to TRBJ2-7; 9 bases agree with TRBD2. This CDR3 comprises 15 residues. V dropped 3 bases and J dropped 5; count of bases not matched to a gene: 9. Germline assignment: CDR1 SGHRS and CDR2 YFSETQ. The CDR3 sequence: CASSSPSGGTNEQYF. The DNA for the CDR3 is TGCGCCAGCAGCTCCCCAAGCGGGGGGACAAACGAGCAGTACTTC.

This chain joins TRBV2 and TRBJ2-7, with D unresolved. CDR1 is SNHLY and CDR2 is FYNNEI in the germline V gene. Trimming shortened V by 6 bases and J by 4 bases, and 7 bases separated the two germline ends. CDR3 length equals 11 residues. CDR3 residues: CASSQKYEQYF. DNA for the CDR3: TGTGCCAGCAGCCAAAAATACGAGCAGTACTTC.

The gene calls are TRBV6-1 and TRBJ2-7; D perhaps matches TRBD2 (5 bases). Germline loops: CDR1 MNHNS, CDR2 SASEGT. The CDR3 runs 15 residues. Trimming stripped 1 base from V and 2 bases from J, with 12 bases between. The CDR3 coding sequence is TGTGCCAGCAGTGAAGATGTGACACTAGCCTACGAGCAGTACTTC. Protein: CASSEDVTLAYEQYF.

The chain has TRBV7-9 and TRBJ2-6, with no clear D. This CDR3 region has 19 residues. Trimming took 5 bases from V and 0 from J, leaving 20 bases between them. The germline V gene encodes CDR1 SEHNR and CDR2 FQNEAQ (reference sequence). CDR3 region: CASSPPWVAAGSGANVLTF. The CDR3 nucleotides read TGTGCCAGCAGCCCCCCCTGGGTAGCAGCCGGCTCTGGGGCCAACGTCCTGACTTTC.

This sequence joins TRBV6-1 and TRBJ2-1, with 10 nucleotides matching TRBD1. V lost 4 bases, J lost 4 bases, and 13 bases stayed unmatched. Germline V gene lookup returns CDR1 MNHNS and CDR2 SASEGT. The CDR3 totals 18 residues. The CDR3 DNA follows: TGTGCCAGCAGTGCCTTATCCGGGACAGGGGTAGCGTACAATGAGCAGTTCTTC. This encodes CASSALSGTGVAYNEQFF.

V usage is TRBV10-3 and J usage is TRBJ1-3; 8 bases match TRBD1. V dropped 10 bases and J dropped 2; count of bases not matched to a gene: 4. The CDR3 has 13 amino acids. CDR1 is ENHRY, CDR2 SYGVKD, per germline. CDR3: CATTGGPGNTIYF. Here the CDR3 DNA reads TGTGCCACAACAGGGGGGCCTGGAAACACCATATATTTT.

CDR3 in amino acids: CASSARQGAWEIDEQFF. The CDR3, as DNA: TGTGCCAGCAGCGCCCGACAGGGGGCTTGGGAAATAGATGAGCAGTTCTTC. The rearrangement links TRBV7-2 to TRBJ2-1; TRBD1 matches at 10 bases. Germline CDR1 is SGHTA and CDR2 is FQGNSA. There are 17 residues in the CDR3. The trim removed 5 bases at V and 8 bases at J, leaving 15 bases unmatched.